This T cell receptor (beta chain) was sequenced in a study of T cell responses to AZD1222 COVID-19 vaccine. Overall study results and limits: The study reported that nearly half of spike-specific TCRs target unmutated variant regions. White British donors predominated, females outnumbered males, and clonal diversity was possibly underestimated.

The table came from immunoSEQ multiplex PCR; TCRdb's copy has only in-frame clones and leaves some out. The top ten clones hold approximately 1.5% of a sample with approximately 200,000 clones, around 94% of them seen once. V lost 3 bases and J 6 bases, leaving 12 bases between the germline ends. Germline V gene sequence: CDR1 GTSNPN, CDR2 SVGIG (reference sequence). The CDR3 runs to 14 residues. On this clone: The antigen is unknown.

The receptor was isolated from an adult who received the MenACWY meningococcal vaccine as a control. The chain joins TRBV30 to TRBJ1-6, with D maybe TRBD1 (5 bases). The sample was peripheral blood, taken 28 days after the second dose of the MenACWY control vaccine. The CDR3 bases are TGTGCCTGGAGAAACCGGGGGTTTAATTCACCCCTCCACTTT. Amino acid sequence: CAWRNRGFNSPLHF.